Detailed here is one T cell receptor beta chain. Antigen: not known. These data are taken from a study of graft-versus-host responses after intestinal transplantation. As for the study in general: Every recipient had anti-thymocyte globulin induction and about three years of tacrolimus plus steroids. General study findings and limits: There were GvH clones found in recipient marrow, and some of them appeared first in ileum or blood.

Method: immunoSEQ multiplex PCR; TCRdb's copy keeps in-frame clones and lacks some. The sample has some 97,000 clones; about 88% are singletons. The CDR3 length is 15 residues. Between the trimmed V and J ends, which lost 1 base and 8 bases, there was a span of 20 bases. Germline assignment: CDR1 GTSNPN and CDR2 SVGIG (reference sequence). Sequencing used unstimulated CD4+ T cells sorted from spleen or lymph node cells, obtained before transplant. The sequence derives from a human donor who was the organ donor for an intestinal transplant. The chain employs TRBV30 and TRBJ1-2; weak D call: TRBD1 (5 bases). CDR3 protein: CAWSGYRGGLWGYTF. The CDR3 DNA sequence: TGTGCCTGGAGTGGGTATAGGGGCGGCCTTTGGGGCTACACCTTC.